The next 3 T cell receptor beta chains were all read from a single sample in a study of control samples from healthy donors and cancer patients (dated by TCRdb to the early 2020s). To prepare the library, the immunoSEQ multiplex PCR assay was applied. TCRdb took over this immuneACCESS table, retaining in-frame rearrangements with V and J assigned. Such tables are incomplete; in checked studies, under half of the missing clones stem from an unresolved V gene, and the remainder is unexplained. The sample table holds some 100,000 clones, of which roughly 83% were seen once. The biggest ten clones account for roughly 10% of the sample. The sample consisted of blood. Receptors originate from a woman in her 30s in good health.

The rearrangement links TRBV19 to TRBJ2-3; no clear D gene. CDR1 is LNHDA, CDR2 SQIVND, per germline (reference sequence). The CDR3 has 13 amino acids. Trimming shortened V by 5 bases and J by 4 bases, and 10 bases separated the two germline ends. The CDR3 DNA follows: TGTGCCAGTAGTCCCAAGATGCCAGATACGCAGTATTTT. Its protein is CASSPKMPDTQYF.

This chain connects TRBV7-2 to TRBJ1-1; tentative D call: TRBD1 (5 bases). V shed 6 bases and J shed 4 bases, with 12 bases lying between them. The CDR3 contains 13 residues. The germline V gene encodes CDR1 SGHTA and CDR2 FQGNSA. The CDR3 region has the DNA TGTGCCAGCAGGCCCAGGGATCGCACTGAAGCTTTCTTT. It codes for CASRPRDRTEAFF.

The chain joins TRBV6-1 to TRBJ1-1; D not resolved. Trimming pared 1 base from V and 1 base from J, leaving 10 bases between. The CDR3 totals 15 residues. Looked up from germline, CDR1 is MNHNS and CDR2 is SASEGT. The CDR3 bases are TGTGCCAGCAGTGAAGGGCGGAGGACGAACACTGAAGCTTTCTTT. Its protein is CASSEGRRTNTEAFF.